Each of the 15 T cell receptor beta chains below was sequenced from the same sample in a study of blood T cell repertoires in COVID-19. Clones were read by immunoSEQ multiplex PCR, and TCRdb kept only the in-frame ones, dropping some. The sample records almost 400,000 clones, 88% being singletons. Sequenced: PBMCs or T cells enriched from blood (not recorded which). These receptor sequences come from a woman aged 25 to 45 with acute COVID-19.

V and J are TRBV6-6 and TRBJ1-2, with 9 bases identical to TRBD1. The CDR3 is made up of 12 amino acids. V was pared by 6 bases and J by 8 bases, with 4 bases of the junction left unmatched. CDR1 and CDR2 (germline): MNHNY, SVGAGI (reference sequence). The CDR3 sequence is CASRRTGEGYTF. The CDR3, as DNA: TGTGCCAGCAGGAGGACAGGGGAGGGCTACACCTTC.

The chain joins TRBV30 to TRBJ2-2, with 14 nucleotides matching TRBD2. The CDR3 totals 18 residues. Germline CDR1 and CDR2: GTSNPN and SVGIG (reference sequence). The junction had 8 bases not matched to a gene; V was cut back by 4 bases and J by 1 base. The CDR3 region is CAWNRLAGGRWNTGELFF. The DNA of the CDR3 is TGTGCCTGGAACCGACTAGCGGGGGGGCGGTGGAACACCGGGGAGCTGTTTTTT.

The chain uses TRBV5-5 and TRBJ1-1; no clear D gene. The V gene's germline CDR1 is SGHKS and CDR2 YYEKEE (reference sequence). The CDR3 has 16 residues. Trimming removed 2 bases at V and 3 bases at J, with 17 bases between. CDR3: CASSFGPERPYTEAFF. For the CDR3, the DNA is TGTGCCAGCAGCTTTGGGCCCGAACGCCCTTACACTGAAGCTTTCTTT.

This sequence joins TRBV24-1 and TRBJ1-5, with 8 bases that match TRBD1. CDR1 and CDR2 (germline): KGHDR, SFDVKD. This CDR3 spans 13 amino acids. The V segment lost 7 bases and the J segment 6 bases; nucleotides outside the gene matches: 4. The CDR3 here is CATSQGAGQPQHF. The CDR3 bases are TGTGCCACCAGCCAGGGGGCGGGTCAGCCCCAGCATTTT.

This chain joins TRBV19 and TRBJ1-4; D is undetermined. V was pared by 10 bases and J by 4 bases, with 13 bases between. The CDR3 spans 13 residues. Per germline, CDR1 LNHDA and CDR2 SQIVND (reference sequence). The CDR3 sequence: CATRGQSNEKLFF. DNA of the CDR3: TGTGCCACCCGAGGGCAGAGTAATGAAAAACTGTTTTTT.

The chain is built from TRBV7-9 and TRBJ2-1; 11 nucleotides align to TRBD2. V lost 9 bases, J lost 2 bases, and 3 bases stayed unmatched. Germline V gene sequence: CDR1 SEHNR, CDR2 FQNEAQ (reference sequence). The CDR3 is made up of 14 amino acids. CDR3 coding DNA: TGTGCCAGTAGTAGCGGGGGGGCCTACAATGAGCAGTTCTTC. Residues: CASSSGGAYNEQFF.

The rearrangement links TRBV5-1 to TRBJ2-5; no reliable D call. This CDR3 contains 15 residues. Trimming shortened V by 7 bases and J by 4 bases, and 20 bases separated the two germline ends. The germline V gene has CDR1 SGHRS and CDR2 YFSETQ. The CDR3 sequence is CASCPSLVGRETQYF. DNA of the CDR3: TGCGCCAGCTGCCCCAGTCTCGTGGGCAGAGAGACCCAGTACTTC.

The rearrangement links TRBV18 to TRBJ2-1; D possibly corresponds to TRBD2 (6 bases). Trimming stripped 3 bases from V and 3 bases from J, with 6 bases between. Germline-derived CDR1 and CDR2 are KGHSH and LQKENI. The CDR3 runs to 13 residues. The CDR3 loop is CASSPGLYNEQFF. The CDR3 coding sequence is TGTGCCAGCTCACCGGGACTCTACAATGAGCAGTTCTTC. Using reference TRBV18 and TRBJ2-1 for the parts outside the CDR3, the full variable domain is NAGVMQNPRHLVRRRGQEARLRCSPMKGHSHVYWYRQLPEEGLKFMVYLQKENIIDESGMPKERFSAEFPKEGPSILRIQQVVRGDSAAYFCASSPGLYNEQFFGPGTRLTVL.

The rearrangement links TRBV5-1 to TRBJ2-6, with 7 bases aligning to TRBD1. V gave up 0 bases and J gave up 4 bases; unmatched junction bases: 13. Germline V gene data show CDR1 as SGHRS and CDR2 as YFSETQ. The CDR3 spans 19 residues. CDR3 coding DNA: TGCGCCAGCAGCTTGGGAATGACAGGGACGCTCTCAGGGGCCAACGTCCTGACTTTC. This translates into CASSLGMTGTLSGANVLTF.

CDR3 sequence: CASSLARQGAGNEQFF. The CDR3 DNA reads TGCGCCAGCAGCTTGGCCCGCCAGGGGGCAGGCAATGAGCAGTTCTTC. The chain links TRBV5-1 to TRBJ2-1, with 8 bases identical to TRBD1. The CDR3 is 16 amino acids. V lost 0 bases and J lost 6; bases outside the gene matches: 8. Looked up from germline, CDR1 is SGHRS and CDR2 is YFSETQ.

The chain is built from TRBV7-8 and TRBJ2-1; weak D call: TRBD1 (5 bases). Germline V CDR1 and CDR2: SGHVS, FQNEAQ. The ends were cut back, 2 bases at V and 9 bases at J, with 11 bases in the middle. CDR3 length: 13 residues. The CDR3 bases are TGTGCCAGCAGCTTAAGGGGTCGGAGTGAGCAGTTCTTC. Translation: CASSLRGRSEQFF.

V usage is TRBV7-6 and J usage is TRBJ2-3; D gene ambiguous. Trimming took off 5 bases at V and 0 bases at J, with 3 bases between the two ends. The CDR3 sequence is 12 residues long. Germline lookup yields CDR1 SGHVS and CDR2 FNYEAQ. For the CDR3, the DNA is TGTGCCAGCAGCCTCAGCACAGATACGCAGTATTTT. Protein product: CASSLSTDTQYF. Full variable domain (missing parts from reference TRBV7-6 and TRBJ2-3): GAGVSQSPRYKVTKRGQDVALRCDPISGHVSLYWYRQALGQGPEFLTYFNYEAQQDKSGLPNDRFSAERPEGSISTLTIQRTEQRDSAMYRCASSLSTDTQYFGPGTRLTVL.

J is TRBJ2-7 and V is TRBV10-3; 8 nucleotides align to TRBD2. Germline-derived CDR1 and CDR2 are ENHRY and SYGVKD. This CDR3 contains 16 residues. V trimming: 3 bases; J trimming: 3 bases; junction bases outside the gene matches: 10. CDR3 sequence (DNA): TGTGCCATCAGTGACCAGGCAGCGGGGGCCCTCTACGAGCAGTACTTC. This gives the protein CAISDQAAGALYEQYF.

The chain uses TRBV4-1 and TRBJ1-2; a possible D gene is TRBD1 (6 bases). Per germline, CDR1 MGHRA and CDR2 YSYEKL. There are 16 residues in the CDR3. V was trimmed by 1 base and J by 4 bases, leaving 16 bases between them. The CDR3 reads CASSQVVGGGGYGYTF. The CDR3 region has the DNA TGCGCCAGCAGCCAAGTCGTAGGGGGTGGTGGCTATGGCTACACCTTC.

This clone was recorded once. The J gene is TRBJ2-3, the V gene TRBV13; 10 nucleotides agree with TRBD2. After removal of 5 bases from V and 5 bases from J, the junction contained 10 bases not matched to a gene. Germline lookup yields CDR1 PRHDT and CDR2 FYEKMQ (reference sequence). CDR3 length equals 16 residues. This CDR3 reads CASSLLAGEKLDTQYF. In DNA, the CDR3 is TGTGCCAGCAGCCTTCTAGCGGGGGAGAAATTAGATACGCAGTATTTT.